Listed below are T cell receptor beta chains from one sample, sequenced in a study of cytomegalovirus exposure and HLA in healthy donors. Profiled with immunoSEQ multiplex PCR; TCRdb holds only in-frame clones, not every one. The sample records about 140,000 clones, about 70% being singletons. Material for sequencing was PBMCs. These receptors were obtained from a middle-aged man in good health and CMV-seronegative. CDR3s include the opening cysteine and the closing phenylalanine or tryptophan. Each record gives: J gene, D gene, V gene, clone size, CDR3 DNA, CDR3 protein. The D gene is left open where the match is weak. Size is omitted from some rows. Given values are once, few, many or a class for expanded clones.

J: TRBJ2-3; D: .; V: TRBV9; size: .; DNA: TGTGCCAGCAGCGTAGGGGAGGGGGTTCCCTCGCCCCATACGCAGTATTTT; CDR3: CASSVGEGVPSPHTQYF
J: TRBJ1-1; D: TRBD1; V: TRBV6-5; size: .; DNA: TGTGCCAGCAGTAGGGACAGGGGGTACACTGAAGCTTTCTTT; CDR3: CASSRDRGYTEAFF
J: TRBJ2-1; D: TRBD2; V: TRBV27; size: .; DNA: TGTGCCAGCAGTTTGGTACTAGCGGGCAGCAATGAGCAGTTCTTC; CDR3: CASSLVLAGSNEQFF
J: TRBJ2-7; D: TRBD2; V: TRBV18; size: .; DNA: TGTGCCAGCTCACCAACGGGGGGAGCATACGAGCAGTACTTC; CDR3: CASSPTGGAYEQYF
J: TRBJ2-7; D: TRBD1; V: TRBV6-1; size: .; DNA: TGTGCCAGCAGTGATCTCCTCCGGGACAGATCCTACGAGCAGTACTTC; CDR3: CASSDLLRDRSYEQYF
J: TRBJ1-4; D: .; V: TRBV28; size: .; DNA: TGTGCCAGCAGTTTATGGGGAGCAGGGAGGGATGAAAAACTGTTTTTT; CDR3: CASSLWGAGRDEKLFF
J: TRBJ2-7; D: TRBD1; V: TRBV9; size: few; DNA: TGTGCCAGCAGCGGGGACAGGGAAATCGACGAGCAGTACTTC; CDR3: CASSGDREIDEQYF
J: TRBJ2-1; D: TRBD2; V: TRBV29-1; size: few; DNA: TGCAGCGCCGGACGGGGGGAGTACGGTGAGCAGTTCTTC; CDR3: CSAGRGEYGEQFF
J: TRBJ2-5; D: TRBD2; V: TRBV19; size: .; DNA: TGTGCCAGTAGTATCCTAGCGGGGGGTCAAGAGACCCAGTACTTC; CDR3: CASSILAGGQETQYF
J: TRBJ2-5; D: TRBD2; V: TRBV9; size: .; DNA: TGTGCCAGCAGCGTAGTAGCGGGGGGCGAGACCCAGTACTTC; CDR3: CASSVVAGGETQYF
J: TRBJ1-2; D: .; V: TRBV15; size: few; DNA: TGTGCCACCAGCCCCGGCGGGTCCGCCTCTAACTATGGCTACACCTTC; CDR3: CATSPGGSASNYGYTF
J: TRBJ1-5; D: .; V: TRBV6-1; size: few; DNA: TGTGCCAGCAGCAGACAGTTCGATCAGCCCCAGCATTTT; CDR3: CASSRQFDQPQHF
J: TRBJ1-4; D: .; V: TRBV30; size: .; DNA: TGTGCCTGGAACCACGGAGGGGCCACTAATGAAAAACTGTTTTTT; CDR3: CAWNHGGATNEKLFF
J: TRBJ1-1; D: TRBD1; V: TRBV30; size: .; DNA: TGTGCCTGGAGTTGGACAGGGGGGCTCTCGGAATTT; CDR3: CAWSWTGGLSEF
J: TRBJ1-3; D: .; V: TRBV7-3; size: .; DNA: TGTGCCAGCAGCTTAATCCCGGGAGAATCTGGAAACACCATATATTTT; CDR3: CASSLIPGESGNTIYF
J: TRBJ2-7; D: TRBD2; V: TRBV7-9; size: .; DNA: TGTGCCAGCAGCTTAGGGGGGGGGACCTACGAGCAGTACTTC; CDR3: CASSLGGGTYEQYF
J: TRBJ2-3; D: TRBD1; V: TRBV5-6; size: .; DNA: TGTGCCAGCAGCTACCGGACAGGGGGCTCCACAGATACGCAGTATTTT; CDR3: CASSYRTGGSTDTQYF
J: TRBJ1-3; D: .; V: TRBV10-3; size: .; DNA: TGTGCCATCGCCCCAAGACCGGAGTCCACCATATATTTT; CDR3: CAIAPRPESTIYF
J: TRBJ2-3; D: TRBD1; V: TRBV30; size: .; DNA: TGTGCCTGGGACAGGGTTGGAGGTTCGTCAGATACGCAGTATTTT; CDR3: CAWDRVGGSSDTQYF
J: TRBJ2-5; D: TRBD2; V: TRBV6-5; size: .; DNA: TGTGCCAGCAGACGGACTAGCGGGAGTCTTGGGACCCAGTACTTC; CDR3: CASRRTSGSLGTQYF
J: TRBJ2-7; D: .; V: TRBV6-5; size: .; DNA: TGTGCCAGCAGATCGGACAGAACCTACGAGCAGTACTTC; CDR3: CASRSDRTYEQYF
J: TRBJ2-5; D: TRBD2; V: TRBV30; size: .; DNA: TGTGCCTGGAGTGGCGGTGTTAGCGGGAGAAGAGAGACCCAGTACTTC; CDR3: CAWSGGVSGRRETQYF
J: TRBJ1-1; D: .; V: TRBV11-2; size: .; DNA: TGTGCCAGCAGCTTAGGCATTACAAGGAACACTGAAGCTTTCTTT; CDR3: CASSLGITRNTEAFF
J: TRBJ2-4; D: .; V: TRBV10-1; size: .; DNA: TGCGCCAGCAGTGATAGGGGGACAGCCAAAAACATTCAGTACTTC; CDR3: CASSDRGTAKNIQYF
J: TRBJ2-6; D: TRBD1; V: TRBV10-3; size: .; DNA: TGTGCCATCGGACCGGGACAGGGTCCCGCCGGGGCCAACGTCCTGACTTTC; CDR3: CAIGPGQGPAGANVLTF
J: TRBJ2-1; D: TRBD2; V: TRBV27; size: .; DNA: TGTGCCAGCAGTCCAGTGACTAGCGGCTACAATGAGCAGTTCTTC; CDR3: CASSPVTSGYNEQFF
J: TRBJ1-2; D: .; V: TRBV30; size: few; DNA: TGTGCCTGGCCGACAGATGATGGCTACACCTTC; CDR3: CAWPTDDGYTF
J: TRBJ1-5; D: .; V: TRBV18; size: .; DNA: TGTGCCAGCTCACCATACACAGATAGCAATCAGCCCCAGCATTTT; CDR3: CASSPYTDSNQPQHF
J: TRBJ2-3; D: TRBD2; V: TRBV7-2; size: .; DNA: TGTGCCAGCAGCTTAGTAGGTTTGGCTAGCGGCGCAGATACGCAGTATTTT; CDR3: CASSLVGLASGADTQYF
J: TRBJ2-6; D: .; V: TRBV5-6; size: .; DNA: TGTGCCAGCAGCCCCGGGGCAGGGGAAGCAGGGGCCAACGTCCTGACTTTC; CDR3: CASSPGAGEAGANVLTF
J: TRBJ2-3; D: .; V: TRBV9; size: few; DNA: TGTGCCAGCAGCGTAGGCGGGGAAAGCACAGATACGCAGTATTTT; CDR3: CASSVGGESTDTQYF
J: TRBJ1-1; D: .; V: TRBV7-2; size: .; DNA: TGTGCCTCCACGGTGAACACTGAAGCTTTCTTT; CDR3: CASTVNTEAFF
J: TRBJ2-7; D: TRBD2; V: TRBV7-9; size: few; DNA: TGTGCCAGCAGCTTCCCGGGAGGGCCCAGAGAGCAGTACTTC; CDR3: CASSFPGGPREQYF
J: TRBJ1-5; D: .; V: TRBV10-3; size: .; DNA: TGTGCCATCAGTGGCGGGGATAATCAGCCCCAGCATTTT; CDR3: CAISGGDNQPQHF